Listed here are 12 T cell receptor beta chains from one sample, sequenced in a study of TIL therapy for anti-PD-1-resistant metastatic lung cancer. As to time point: pre-treatment sample, taken before nivolumab and TIL therapy. Sequencing used immunoSEQ v3. Sequencing was performed with immunoSEQ multiplex PCR; in TCRdb, only in-frame clones are kept and a portion is missing. Among around 55,000 clones listed, approximately 80% were seen once. Here the sequenced sample was blood, taken at baseline. All receptors come from a person between 30 and 80 years old with non-small cell lung cancer.

CDR3 amino acids: CASSYPGQQETQYF. The CDR3 DNA reads as TGTGCCAGCAGTTACCCGGGACAGCAAGAGACCCAGTACTTC. This chain uses TRBV28 with TRBJ2-5, with 7 bases fitting TRBD1. The V gene's germline CDR1 is MDHEN and CDR2 SYDVKM. The V segment lost 4 bases and the J segment 2 bases; nucleotides outside the gene matches: 4. The CDR3 sequence is 14 residues long.

The genes are TRBV25-1 and TRBJ2-7, with 8 bases aligning to TRBD1. The CDR3 contains 14 residues. V shed 5 bases, J shed 3 bases, and the junction held 6 bases outside the gene matches. The V gene's germline CDR1 is MGHDK and CDR2 SYGVNS. The CDR3 sequence: CASSPWTGSYEQYF. CDR3 coding DNA: TGTGCCAGCAGTCCCTGGACAGGGAGCTACGAGCAGTACTTC.

The chain uses TRBV5-5 and TRBJ1-1; D perhaps matches TRBD1 (5 bases). Germline V CDR1 and CDR2: SGHKS, YYEKEE (reference sequence). V was pared by 0 bases and J by 0 bases, with 12 bases between. The CDR3 is 16 amino acids. For the CDR3, the DNA is TGTGCCAGCAGCTTGGGCAGGGCCTACCTGAACACTGAAGCTTTCTTT. Protein: CASSLGRAYLNTEAFF.

V usage is TRBV19 and J usage is TRBJ1-5, with 9 bases that match TRBD1. The CDR3 is 13 residues long. V shed 7 bases and J 4 bases; nucleotides not matched to a gene: 2. CDR1 is LNHDA, CDR2 SQIVND, per germline (reference sequence). CDR3 sequence reads: CASKGQGNQPQHF. Written as DNA, the CDR3 is TGTGCCAGTAAGGGACAGGGTAATCAGCCCCAGCATTTT. Together with reference TRBV19 and TRBJ1-5, the CDR3 gives the full variable domain: DGGITQSPKYLFRKEGQNVTLSCEQNLNHDAMYWYRQDPGQGLRLIYYSQIVNDFQKGDIAEGYSVSREKKESFPLTVTSAQKNPTAFYLCASKGQGNQPQHFGDGTRLSIL.

This chain connects TRBV28 to TRBJ2-6; D ambiguous. V gave up 5 bases and J gave up 0 bases, with 8 bases separating them. This CDR3 spans 15 amino acids. CDR1 and CDR2 (germline): MDHEN, SYDVKM. The CDR3 sequence is CASSARNSGANVLTF. For the CDR3, the DNA is TGTGCCAGCAGTGCACGGAACTCTGGGGCCAACGTCCTGACTTTC.

CDR3 DNA sequence: TGTGCCAGCAGCCAAGATACGGGGGGGGGCAATCAGCCCCAGCATTTT. Translation gives CASSQDTGGGNQPQHF. The genes are TRBV3-1 (or the pseudogene TRBV3-2) and TRBJ1-5; the D gene is possibly TRBD1 (5 bases). The CDR3 totals 16 residues. Trimming pared 0 bases from V and 2 bases from J, leaving 11 bases between. The germline V gene has CDR1 LGHDT and CDR2 YNNKEL (reference sequence).

The chain couples TRBV4-2 to TRBJ2-1; 11 nucleotides line up with TRBD2. There are 17 residues in the CDR3. CDR1 LGHNA and CDR2 YNFKEQ come from the germline V gene. Unmatched junction bases numbered 4, after V lost 1 base and J lost 2 bases. In DNA form, the CDR3 reads TGTGCCAGCAGCCAAGTTGTAGCGGGAGGGCCCTACAATGAGCAGTTCTTC. Translating gives CASSQVVAGGPYNEQFF.

The chain links TRBV5-4 to TRBJ2-3; D is tentatively TRBD1 or TRBD2 (5 bases each). The CDR3 spans 14 residues. From germline, CDR1 is SGHNT and CDR2 YYREEE (reference sequence). V was trimmed by 0 bases and J by 4 bases, leaving 9 bases between them. The CDR3 here is CASSLVGTSDTQYF. The CDR3 nucleotides read TGTGCCAGCAGCTTGGTCGGGACCTCAGATACGCAGTATTTT.

V is TRBV11-2 and J is TRBJ1-1; D might be TRBD1 (5 bases). The germline V gene encodes CDR1 SGHAT and CDR2 FQNNGV. This CDR3 contains 13 residues. V gave up 1 base and J gave up 3 bases, with 6 bases separating them. The CDR3 coding sequence is TGTGCCAGCAGCTTAGTGGGGGACACTGAAGCTTTCTTT. Amino acid sequence: CASSLVGDTEAFF.

The chain couples TRBV19 to TRBJ2-7; 10 nucleotides line up with TRBD1. Trimming took 6 bases from V and 0 from J; bases not matched to a gene: 11. Germline loops: CDR1 LNHDA, CDR2 SQIVND (reference sequence). The CDR3 extends over 17 amino acids. The CDR3 region is CASRGTGVLRDSYEQYF. In DNA form, the CDR3 reads TGTGCCAGTAGAGGGACAGGGGTTCTCCGAGACTCCTACGAGCAGTACTTC.

The chain is built from TRBV7-2 and TRBJ1-1; no clear D. Per the germline V gene, CDR1 is SGHTA and CDR2 is FQGNSA. The V end was cut by 9 bases, the J end by 1 base, with 12 bases between. The CDR3 runs 13 residues. CDR3 nucleotides: TGTGCCAGATCAGCGGTCAGGAACACTGAAGCTTTCTTT. Translating it yields CARSAVRNTEAFF.

The chain carries TRBV19 and TRBJ2-2; TRBD2 is a possible D gene (6 bases). This CDR3 has 14 amino acids. With 5 bases removed from V and 1 base from J, the gap between germline ends came to 8 bases. CDR1 and CDR2 from the germline V gene are LNHDA and SQIVND (reference sequence). The CDR3: CASSLGGNTGELFF. CDR3 DNA sequence: TGTGCCAGTAGTTTGGGGGGGAACACCGGGGAGCTGTTTTTT.